Below, 21 T cell receptor beta chains from the same sample are listed, as sequenced in a study of human T cells and chemical hapten exposure. MiXCR was run by TCRdb on the RACE reads, yielding one entry per CDR3 protein. The sample has tens of thousands of distinct CDR3 sequences, around 10% seen once. Documented time point: patch test 2, 6 weeks after DPC sensitization. The sample's treatment: therapeutic diphenylcyclopropenone sensitization with weekly scalp DPC. Sequenced material: whole blood, taken in connection with sensitization to the hapten diphenylcyclopropenone (DPC). The source of these receptors is a man in his forties with alopecia areata. Some clones in this sample may be carry-over from other donors' samples.

Many counts were recorded for this clonotype. This chain links TRBV5-1 with TRBJ2-7; perhaps TRBD1 as D (6 bases). V was shortened by 5 bases and J by 1 base, with 19 bases between the two germline ends. The CDR3 spans 16 residues. Germline CDR1 reads SGHRS; CDR2 reads YFSETQ. In nucleotides, the CDR3 is TGCGCCAGCAGTTACCTGCGACAGGTGGTTTCCTACGAGCAGTACTTC. Translation: CASSYLRQVVSYEQYF.

The genes are TRBV5-1 and TRBJ2-7; 8 bases agree with TRBD2. J was trimmed by 2 bases and V by 4 bases; bases with no gene match: 5. CDR1 and CDR2 from the germline V gene are SGHRS and YFSETQ. This CDR3 spans 14 amino acids. This CDR3 is CASSPGGATYEQYF. Here the CDR3 DNA reads TGCGCCAGCAGCCCCGGGGGGGCGACCTACGAGCAGTACTTC.

This clonotype has a count of ten or more. CDR3 in amino acids: CASSPRGRGQPQHF. CDR3 nucleotides: TGTGCCAGCAGTCCTAGGGGGCGCGGTCAGCCCCAGCATTTT. The rearrangement links TRBV28 to TRBJ1-5; 7 bases match TRBD1. From germline, CDR1 is MDHEN and CDR2 SYDVKM. The CDR3 length is 14 residues. Losses at the gene ends were 5 bases for V and 6 bases for J; bases not matched to a gene: 7.

The chain has TRBV2 and TRBJ1-5, with D possibly TRBD1 on 6 matching bases. The CDR3 sequence is 13 residues long. Per the germline V gene, CDR1 is SNHLY and CDR2 is FYNNEI. With 8 bases removed from V and 0 bases from J, the gap between germline ends came to 8 bases. This CDR3 is CASGTISNQPQHF. For the CDR3, the DNA is TGTGCCAGCGGGACAATTAGCAATCAGCCCCAGCATTTT.

The genes are TRBV9 and TRBJ2-2; 9 positions match TRBD2. The CDR3 is 14 amino acids. Germline V gene sequence: CDR1 SGDLS, CDR2 YYNGEE. Losses at the gene ends were 7 bases for V and 2 bases for J; bases not matched to a gene: 3. The CDR3 DNA sequence: TGTGCCAGCGCTAGCGGGATTAACACCGGGGAGCTGTTTTTT. Translation gives CASASGINTGELFF.

This clonotype was counted only a few times. The chain combines TRBV7-9 with TRBJ1-2; D call uncertain. Trimming stripped 5 bases from V and 6 bases from J, with 13 bases between. The CDR3 is 13 amino acids. CDR1 SEHNR and CDR2 FQNEAQ come from the germline V gene (reference sequence). The CDR3 DNA follows: TGTGCCAGCAGCGAACAGCCAGGAGATGGCTACACCTTC. This codes for CASSEQPGDGYTF.

The DNA for the CDR3 is TGTGCCAGCAGCCCGAGGAATATTTACAGGATCAATGAGCAGTTCTTC. It encodes CASSPRNIYRINEQFF. The chain carries TRBV5-6 and TRBJ2-1, with D maybe TRBD1 (5 bases). Germline CDR1 reads SGHDT; CDR2 reads YYEEEE. Trimming pared 4 bases from V and 6 bases from J, leaving 20 bases between. The length of the CDR3 is 16 residues. The variable domain in full, completed from reference TRBV5-6 and TRBJ2-1, reads DAGVTQSPTHLIKTRGQQVTLRCSPKSGHDTVSWYQQALGQGPQFIFQYYEEEERQRGNFPDRFSGHQFPNYSSELNVNALLLGDSALYLCASSPRNIYRINEQFFGPGTRLTVL.

This clonotype was counted between two and nine times. The rearrangement joins TRBV28 to TRBJ2-3, with 8 bases that match TRBD1. The CDR3 covers 15 residues. The V gene end was trimmed by 7 bases and the J gene end by 1 base; junction bases not matched to a gene: 7. CDR1 is MDHEN and CDR2 is SYDVKM in the germline V gene. CDR3 nucleotides: TGTGCCAGCATCCCAGGGGGACAGGGCACAGATACGCAGTATTTT. This codes for CASIPGGQGTDTQYF.

The chain employs TRBV6-5 and TRBJ2-4, with 9 positions matching TRBD2. Germline values: CDR1 MNHEY, CDR2 SVGAGI. This CDR3 has 17 residues. The V segment lost 2 bases and the J segment 5 bases; nucleotides outside the gene matches: 10. The CDR3, as DNA: TGTGCCAGCAGTTACGGGCCGGCGGGAGGGCCCCAAAACATTCAGTACTTC. This gives the protein CASSYGPAGGPQNIQYF.

This clonotype was seen a handful of times. J is TRBJ2-4 and V is TRBV20-1; TRBD1 aligns across 9 bases. V was clipped by 1 base and J by 0 bases; unmatched bases: 7. The CDR3 spans 17 residues. Germline assignment: CDR1 DFQATT and CDR2 SNEGSKA (reference sequence). This CDR3 is CSARVQGAKVAKNIQYF. DNA of the CDR3: TGCAGTGCTAGAGTACAGGGGGCGAAAGTAGCCAAAAACATTCAGTACTTC.

This CDR3 is CATSNRDGNQPQHF. For the CDR3, the DNA is TGTGCCACCAGCAACCGAGATGGCAATCAGCCCCAGCATTTT. The rearrangement uses TRBV15 and TRBJ1-5; D call uncertain. V gave up 4 bases and J gave up 2 bases, with 9 bases separating them. The CDR3 is made up of 14 amino acids. Per germline, CDR1 LNHNV and CDR2 YYDKDF (reference sequence).

In this sample, this clonotype turned up a few times. CDR3 DNA sequence: TGTGCCAGCAGCGTAGCTACGAGATGGGGCGAAGGCGACGAGCAGTACTTC. It is translated as CASSVATRWGEGDEQYF. The chain employs TRBV9 and TRBJ2-7, with TRBD1 as a possible D gene (5 bases). V lost 0 bases to trimming and J lost 5 bases, with 21 bases between them. Germline loops: CDR1 SGDLS, CDR2 YYNGEE. This CDR3 is 17 amino acids long. Full variable domain (missing parts from reference TRBV9 and TRBJ2-7): DSGVTQTPKHLITATGQRVTLRCSPRSGDLSVYWYQQSLDQGLQFLIQYYNGEERAKGNILERFSAQQFPDLHSELNLSSLELGDSALYFCASSVATRWGEGDEQYFGPGTRLTVT.

The V call is TRBV5-1, the J call TRBJ2-5; D unclear. The germline CDR1 and CDR2 sequences are SGHRS and YFSETQ. The CDR3 sequence is 13 residues long. Trimming removed 3 bases at V and 5 bases at J, with 11 bases between. This CDR3 reads CASSSQRQETQYF. The DNA for the CDR3 is TGCGCCAGCAGCTCGCAGCGTCAGGAGACCCAGTACTTC.

This clonotype was counted ten times or more. The rearrangement joins TRBV5-1 to TRBJ1-1; a possible D gene is TRBD1 (6 bases). The CDR3 is made up of 15 amino acids. The germline V gene encodes CDR1 SGHRS and CDR2 YFSETQ. V shed 0 bases and J shed 3 bases, with 12 bases lying between them. Here the CDR3 DNA reads TGCGCCAGCAGCTTGGAAGGGGGAAGGGACACTGAAGCTTTCTTT. Its protein product is CASSLEGGRDTEAFF.

V gene TRBV6-2 or TRBV6-3 combines with J gene TRBJ1-5; the D gene is possibly TRBD1 (5 bases). The CDR3 has 14 amino acids. Germline CDR1 and CDR2: MNHEY and SVGEGT. V was pared by 6 bases and J by 2 bases, with 11 bases between. CDR3 DNA sequence: TGTGCCAGCAGCCCTCAGGGCGGCAATCAGCCCCAGCATTTT. Its protein is CASSPQGGNQPQHF.

This clonotype was seen repeatedly, ten times or more. V and J are TRBV6-2 or TRBV6-3 and TRBJ2-1, with 10 bases identical to TRBD2. The V gene end was trimmed by 2 bases and the J gene end by 8 bases; junction bases not matched to a gene: 6. This CDR3 contains 15 residues. Germline V lookup: CDR1 MNHEY, CDR2 SVGEGT. The CDR3 spells CASSYGTSGIDEQFF. CDR3 DNA: TGTGCCAGCAGTTACGGTACTAGCGGGATCGATGAGCAGTTCTTC.

The sample holds a few counts of this clonotype. The chain couples TRBV6-2 or TRBV6-3 to TRBJ2-6, with 10 bases lining up with TRBD1. Unmatched junction bases numbered 7, after V lost 2 bases and J lost 0 bases. The germline V gene has CDR1 MNHEY and CDR2 SVGEGT. This CDR3 region has 19 residues. The CDR3 DNA follows: TGTGCCAGCAGTTACCTTGCGACAGGGGGCGGCTCTGGGGCCAACGTCCTGACTTTC. Translation gives CASSYLATGGGSGANVLTF.

In its sample, this clonotype was seen a few times. This rearrangement joins TRBV4-2 to TRBJ2-3; D gene uncertain. Looked up from germline, CDR1 is LGHNA and CDR2 is YNFKEQ. V lost 0 bases to trimming and J lost 6 bases, with 19 bases between them. CDR3 length equals 17 residues. CDR3 sequence reads: CASSQDDGSSRVDTQYF. For the CDR3, the DNA is TGTGCCAGCAGCCAAGATGATGGGTCATCCCGGGTGGATACGCAGTATTTT.

This clonotype was seen repeatedly, ten times or more. The chain joins TRBV28 to TRBJ2-7; D possibly corresponds to TRBD1 (6 bases). Germline CDR1 reads MDHEN; CDR2 reads SYDVKM. The V gene lost 6 bases and the J gene lost 2 bases, with 20 bases spanning the gap. CDR3 size: 16 residues. As DNA, the CDR3 is TGTGCCAGCAGCCCCCCTACAGGGCACTTAGCCTACGAGCAGTACTTC. The encoded protein is CASSPPTGHLAYEQYF.

The chain recombines TRBV6-5 with TRBJ2-6, with D perhaps matching TRBD1 (6 bases). V shed 9 bases and J shed 0 bases, with 12 bases lying between them. CDR3 size: 15 residues. Germline assignment: CDR1 MNHEY and CDR2 SVGAGI. In DNA, the CDR3 is TGTGCCAGTAGGCGAGGGGGCTCTGGGGCCAACGTCCTGACTTTC. This codes for CASRRGGSGANVLTF.

A few counts support this clonotype. The V call is TRBV5-1, the J call TRBJ1-4, with 8 bases lining up with TRBD1. Germline V gene lookup returns CDR1 SGHRS and CDR2 YFSETQ. The ends lost 3 bases at V and 7 bases at J; junction bases unmatched: 2. The CDR3 loop spans 13 amino acids. CDR3 bases: TGCGCCAGCAGCTCGGACAGGGCTGAAAAACTGTTTTTT. Protein: CASSSDRAEKLFF.